This T cell receptor (beta chain) was retrieved from a study of shared clonotypes between healthy human individuals. This clone was recorded once. TCRdb's table, derived via immunoSEQ multiplex PCR, lists solely in-frame clones and lacks some. The sample lists some 650,000 clones; approximately 97% were seen once. V was shortened by 2 bases and J by 5 bases, with 13 bases between the two germline ends. The CDR3 is 14 residues long. Germline-derived CDR1 and CDR2 are SGHAT and FQDESV (reference sequence). The TCR was taken from a woman in her thirties in good health. What was sequenced was naive CD4+ T cells sorted from blood. Specified subset: CD45RA+ positively selected. J is TRBJ2-7 and V is TRBV11-1, with unresolved D. CDR3 in DNA: TGTGCCAGCAGCTTACTGATGATGTCCAACGAGCAGTACTTC. Amino acid sequence: CASSLLMMSNEQYF.